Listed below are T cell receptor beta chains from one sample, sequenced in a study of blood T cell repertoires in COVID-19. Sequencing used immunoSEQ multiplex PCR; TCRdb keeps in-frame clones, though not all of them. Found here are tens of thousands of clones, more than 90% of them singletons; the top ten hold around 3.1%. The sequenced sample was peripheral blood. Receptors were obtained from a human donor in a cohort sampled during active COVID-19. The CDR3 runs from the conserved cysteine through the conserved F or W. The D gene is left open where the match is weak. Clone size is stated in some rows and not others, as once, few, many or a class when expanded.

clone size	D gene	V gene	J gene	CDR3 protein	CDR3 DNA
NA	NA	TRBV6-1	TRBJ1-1	CASSEAMARTEAFF	TGTGCCAGCAGTGAAGCGATGGCACGCACTGAAGCTTTCTTT
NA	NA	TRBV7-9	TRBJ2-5	CASSLGWAGQVNQETQYF	TGTGCCAGCAGCTTAGGCTGGGCGGGCCAAGTTAACCAAGAGACCCAGTACTTC
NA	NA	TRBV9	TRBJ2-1	CASSVGVAVSSYNEQFF	TGTGCCAGCAGCGTAGGTGTAGCAGTCTCCTCCTACAATGAGCAGTTCTTC
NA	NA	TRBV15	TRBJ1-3	CATSRGTGNRNTIYF	TGTGCCACCAGCAGAGGTACAGGGAATAGGAACACCATATATTTT
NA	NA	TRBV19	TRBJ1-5	CASSGRGIQPQHF	TGTGCCAGTAGCGGGCGGGGGATCCAGCCCCAGCATTTT
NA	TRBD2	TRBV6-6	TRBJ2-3	CASSPWVGLDPSTDTQYF	TGTGCCAGCAGTCCCTGGGTGGGACTAGACCCTAGCACAGATACGCAGTATTTT
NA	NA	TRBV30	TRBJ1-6	CAWSSGRGDSPLHF	TGTGCCTGGAGTAGCGGGCGCGGCGATTCACCCCTCCACTTT
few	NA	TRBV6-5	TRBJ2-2	CASSTQETGELFF	TGTGCCAGCAGCACCCAGGAAACCGGGGAGCTGTTTTTT
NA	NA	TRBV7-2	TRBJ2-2	CASSLIRVGELFF	TGTGCCAGCAGCCTAATCCGGGTCGGGGAGCTGTTTTTT
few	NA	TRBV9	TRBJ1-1	CASSVDLFGTEAFF	TGTGCCAGCAGCGTAGATCTATTCGGCACTGAAGCTTTCTTT
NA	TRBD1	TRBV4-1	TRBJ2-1	CASSGSFGDRVNEQFF	TGCGCCAGCAGCGGAAGTTTCGGGGACAGGGTGAATGAGCAGTTCTTC
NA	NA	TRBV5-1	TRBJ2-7	CASSLAGSTGGSYEQYF	TGCGCCAGCAGCTTGGCCGGTTCGACAGGAGGATCCTACGAGCAGTACTTC
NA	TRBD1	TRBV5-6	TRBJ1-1	CASSLPDRGAEAFF	TGTGCCAGCAGCTTGCCCGACAGGGGCGCTGAAGCTTTCTTT
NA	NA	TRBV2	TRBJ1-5	CASRPMTGNQPQHF	TGTGCCAGCAGGCCGATGACCGGGAATCAGCCCCAGCATTTT
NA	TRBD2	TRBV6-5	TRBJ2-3	CASSIAGGGTDTQYF	TGTGCCAGCAGTATAGCGGGGGGAGGGACAGATACGCAGTATTTT
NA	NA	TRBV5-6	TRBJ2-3	CASSARTSGKQYF	TGTGCCAGCAGCGCACGCACTTCCGGGAAGCAGTATTTT
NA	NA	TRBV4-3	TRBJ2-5	CASSLGGAGTQETQYF	TGCGCCAGCAGCCTAGGTGGTGCGGGGACCCAAGAGACCCAGTACTTC
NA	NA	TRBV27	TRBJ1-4	CASSKMVGEGNEKLFF	TGTGCCAGCAGTAAAATGGTTGGGGAGGGTAATGAAAAACTGTTTTTT
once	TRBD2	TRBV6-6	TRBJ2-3	CASSYEAGGGTDTQYF	TGTGCCAGCAGTTACGAAGCGGGGGGCGGCACAGATACGCAGTATTTT
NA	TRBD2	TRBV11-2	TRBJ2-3	CASSPLPVRGARNTQYF	TGTGCCAGCAGCCCCCTCCCCGTGCGGGGGGCCAGAAATACGCAGTATTTT